This T cell receptor (beta chain) came from a study of human T cells and chemical hapten exposure. The time point denotes: pre-sensitization, week 0. Specified treatment: therapeutic diphenylcyclopropenone sensitization with weekly scalp DPC. Unfractionated whole blood yielded the extracted total RNA. V was trimmed by 8 bases and J by 5 bases, leaving 16 bases between them. The CDR3 consists of 14 residues. Germline V lookup: CDR1 MNHEY, CDR2 SVGAGI. This clonotype was counted ten times or more. Each CDR3 protein gets one entry after TCRdb re-called the RACE reads with MiXCR. The repertoire holds roughly 36,000 distinct CDR3 sequences, with around a tenth as singletons.

This receptor was obtained from a man in his fifties with alopecia areata. Some clones in this sample may be carry-over from other donors' samples. Sample: whole blood, taken in connection with sensitization to the hapten diphenylcyclopropenone (DPC). The rearrangement links TRBV6-5 to TRBJ2-1; possibly TRBD2 for D (5 bases). CDR3 DNA sequence: TGTGCCAGCGGAGAAGCTAGCTCGAACAATGAGCAGTTCTTC. Its protein product is CASGEASSNNEQFF.